The source of this TCR beta chain is a study of T cell responses to AZD1222 COVID-19 vaccine. Study results and limitations: A mostly white British donor set with more females was recruited, and clonal diversity was possibly underestimated. With two AZD1222 doses given, Spike-specific TCR breadth and depth both rose.

Assay: immunoSEQ multiplex PCR; the TCRdb copy retains only in-frame clones and omits some. The table shows 70,000 to 90,000 clones, with 70% to 85% occurring only once. The CDR3 sequence is 15 residues long. With V trimmed by 8 bases and J by 1 base, 7 bases remained unmatched. Per germline, CDR1 MNHEY and CDR2 SMNVEV (reference sequence). Regarding this clone: Its antigen is not known.

The source material was peripheral blood, sampled on day 0 of AZD1222 vaccination. The receptor comes from an adult in good health. The V call is TRBV27, the J call TRBJ1-3; 8 bases are a match to TRBD1. DNA for the CDR3: TGTGCCAGCGGACACCGGGACAGGTCTGGAAACACCATATATTTT. Translation gives CASGHRDRSGNTIYF.